This is a list of T cell receptor beta chains from one sample in a study of T cell responses to AZD1222 COVID-19 vaccine. Sequencing was performed with immunoSEQ multiplex PCR; in TCRdb, only in-frame clones are kept and a portion is missing. Of about 140,000 clones in the sample, over 85% are singletons; the top ten hold around 1.7%. Material: peripheral blood, obtained on day 0 of AZD1222 vaccination. The origin of the receptors is an adult in good health. Both conserved end residues are part of each CDR3. A D gene is named only where the DNA matches it firmly. Size is stated for part of the rows, as once, few or many counts, or as a class when the clone is expanded.

-,TRBJ2-7,-,TRBV18,CASSPLGRMYF,TGTGCCAGCTCACCTCTAGGACGGATGTACTTC
TRBD2,TRBJ2-1,-,TRBV9,CASTLAGAVFDEQFF,TGTGCCAGCACCTTAGCGGGAGCAGTTTTTGATGAGCAGTTCTTC
-,TRBJ1-1,-,TRBV28,CASSPSLTRVVTEAFF,TGTGCCAGCAGTCCCTCCTTGACTCGGGTGGTCACTGAAGCTTTCTTT
TRBD2,TRBJ2-7,-,TRBV27,CASSLGLAGVYEQYF,TGTGCCAGCAGTCTGGGACTAGCGGGAGTCTACGAGCAGTACTTC
-,TRBJ2-7,-,TRBV5-1,CASSYAEDGPHYEQYF,TGCGCCAGCAGCTATGCTGAGGACGGACCACACTACGAGCAGTACTTC
-,TRBJ2-7,-,TRBV5-1,CASSLGTGRAYEQYF,TGCGCCAGCAGCTTGGGGACAGGGAGGGCCTACGAGCAGTACTTC
-,TRBJ2-3,-,TRBV24-1,CATSEGAGGTDTQYF,TGTGCCACCAGCGAGGGGGCGGGGGGCACAGATACGCAGTATTTT
-,TRBJ1-4,-,TRBV5-1,CASSSAGGDEKLFF,TGCGCCAGCTCCTCGGCGGGGGGCGATGAAAAACTGTTTTTT
-,TRBJ2-2,-,TRBV6-6,CASSYGGGSNTGELFF,TGTGCCAGCAGTTACGGAGGGGGCTCGAACACCGGGGAGCTGTTTTTT
-,TRBJ1-5,-,TRBV5-6,CASSRTMGGTSNQPQHF,TGTGCCAGCAGCCGCACAATGGGGGGGACGAGCAATCAGCCCCAGCATTTT
-,TRBJ2-3,-,TRBV25-1,CASSEGPPFRTDTQYF,TGTGCCAGCAGTGAAGGGCCTCCATTCCGCACAGATACGCAGTATTTT
-,TRBJ1-1,-,TRBV6-5,CASSNPGRGNTEAFF,TGTGCCAGCAGTAACCCGGGACGGGGGAACACTGAAGCTTTCTTT
TRBD2,TRBJ2-1,-,TRBV29-1,CSVPPRLAGGTNEQFF,TGCAGCGTACCACCTCGACTAGCGGGAGGGACCAATGAGCAGTTCTTC
-,TRBJ2-1,-,TRBV9,CASSVTGTSSYNEQFF,TGTGCCAGCAGCGTAACGGGCACGAGCTCCTACAATGAGCAGTTCTTC
-,TRBJ2-1,-,TRBV7-9,CASSLDRHEQFF,TGTGCCAGCAGCTTAGACCGGCATGAGCAGTTCTTC
-,TRBJ1-4,-,TRBV28,CASSHRLEKLFF,TGTGCCAGCAGCCATCGCCTTGAAAAACTGTTTTTT
-,TRBJ2-3,-,TRBV6-6,CASKGWAGLTDTQYF,TGTGCCAGCAAAGGGTGGGCAGGGCTCACAGATACGCAGTATTTT
-,TRBJ1-2,once,TRBV2,CASSELPAGEGYTF,TGTGCCAGCAGTGAATTACCCGCAGGAGAAGGCTACACCTTC
-,TRBJ2-2,-,TRBV7-2,CASSARDVTGELFF,TGTGCCAGCAGCGCCCGGGACGTCACCGGGGAGCTGTTTTTT
-,TRBJ2-3,-,TRBV27,CASSLQVRSTDTQYF,TGTGCCAGCAGTTTACAGGTCCGTAGCACAGATACGCAGTATTTT
-,TRBJ2-7,-,TRBV5-1,CASSLGGIGYEQYF,TGCGCCAGCAGCTTAGGCGGGATAGGCTACGAGCAGTACTTC
-,TRBJ1-5,-,TRBV6-5,CASSHRQGSQPQHF,TGTGCCAGCAGTCACAGGCAGGGAAGTCAGCCCCAGCATTTT
-,TRBJ2-3,-,TRBV5-1,CASSLERTPTDTQYF,TGCGCCAGCAGCTTGGAGCGTACTCCCACAGATACGCAGTATTTT
-,TRBJ2-5,few,TRBV5-6,CASSLDRSETQYF,TGTGCCAGCAGCTTGGACAGGTCAGAGACCCAGTACTTC
TRBD2,TRBJ2-7,once,TRBV9,CASSVDVAGGYEQYF,TGTGCCAGCAGCGTAGATGTAGCGGGAGGATACGAGCAGTACTTC
TRBD1,TRBJ1-3,-,TRBV28,CASGDRGSGNTIYF,TGTGCCAGCGGAGACAGGGGCTCTGGAAACACCATATATTTT
-,TRBJ2-2,-,TRBV25-1,CASSESAGRGPNTGELFF,TGTGCCAGCAGTGAATCCGCCGGCAGGGGCCCGAACACCGGGGAGCTGTTTTTT
TRBD1,TRBJ1-4,-,TRBV18,CASSPDRGNEKLFF,TGTGCCAGCTCTCCCGACAGGGGAAATGAAAAACTGTTTTTT
-,TRBJ1-5,-,TRBV3-1/TRBV3-2,CASSRDMNQPQHF,TGTGCCAGCAGCCGCGACATGAATCAGCCCCAGCATTTT
-,TRBJ1-4,-,TRBV18,CASSSGTEQLATNEKLFF,TGTGCCAGCTCGTCCGGGACGGAACAACTTGCAACTAATGAAAAACTGTTTTTT
TRBD2,TRBJ2-7,once,TRBV7-9,CASSPTSGAAYEQYF,TGTGCCAGCAGCCCTACTAGCGGGGCCGCCTACGAGCAGTACTTC
-,TRBJ2-7,-,TRBV6-5,CASSPRHRDYEQYF,TGTGCCAGCAGTCCCCGGCACCGGGACTACGAGCAGTACTTC
TRBD2,TRBJ2-2,-,TRBV7-6,CASSFYQGTGLAGKMNTGELFF,TGTGCCAGCAGCTTTTATCAAGGGACCGGACTAGCGGGCAAGATGAACACCGGGGAGCTGTTTTTT
-,TRBJ2-4,-,TRBV19,CASSSTGRLGAKNIQYF,TGTGCCAGTAGTTCAACGGGCCGACTCGGGGCCAAAAACATTCAGTACTTC
-,TRBJ1-5,-,TRBV9,CASSGRDGNQPQHF,TGTGCCAGCAGCGGCCGGGACGGCAATCAGCCCCAGCATTTT
-,TRBJ2-3,-,TRBV9,CASSVGISTDTQYF,TGTGCCAGCAGCGTAGGGATTAGCACAGATACGCAGTATTTT
TRBD1,TRBJ1-2,once,TRBV18,CASSPLAGQGASGYTF,TGTGCCAGCTCACCACTAGCCGGACAGGGGGCCAGCGGCTACACCTTC
-,TRBJ2-5,-,TRBV6-5,CASKIRLTPPQTQYF,TGTGCCAGCAAGATACGACTAACGCCCCCCCAGACCCAGTACTTC
-,TRBJ1-5,-,TRBV4-1,CASSQARGGNQPQHF,TGCGCCAGCAGCCAGGCCAGGGGTGGCAATCAGCCCCAGCATTTT
TRBD1,TRBJ2-5,few,TRBV29-1,CSAGQGEETQYF,TGCAGCGCCGGACAGGGGGAAGAGACCCAGTACTTC
-,TRBJ2-6,-,TRBV18,CASSPRTGVSGANVLTF,TGTGCCAGCTCACCCCGGACGGGAGTCTCTGGGGCCAACGTCCTGACTTTC
-,TRBJ1-1,-,TRBV9,CASSVEGNTEAFF,TGTGCCAGCAGCGTAGAGGGGAACACTGAAGCTTTCTTT
-,TRBJ2-7,-,TRBV28,CASSFIGPQNLYEQYF,TGTGCCAGCAGTTTTATAGGACCTCAGAACCTTTACGAGCAGTACTTC
TRBD1,TRBJ2-2,-,TRBV5-1,CASSGTGVNTGELFF,TGCGCCAGCAGCGGAACAGGGGTGAACACCGGGGAGCTGTTTTTT
-,TRBJ2-7,once,TRBV4-1,CASSQGRGTLFYEQYF,TGCGCCAGCAGCCAAGGGAGGGGGACGCTTTTTTACGAGCAGTACTTC
-,TRBJ1-2,once,TRBV3-1/TRBV3-2,CASSQHDRGRYGYTF,TGTGCCAGCAGCCAACACGACAGAGGCCGCTATGGCTACACCTTC
TRBD2,TRBJ2-5,-,TRBV2,CASSVRPGRERTQYF,TGTGCCAGCAGTGTCCGCCCGGGGAGGGAGAGGACCCAGTACTTC
TRBD1,TRBJ2-7,-,TRBV9,CASSVRGHPSYEQYF,TGTGCCAGCAGCGTAAGGGGGCACCCCTCCTACGAGCAGTACTTC
-,TRBJ2-3,once,TRBV9,CASSARPSAGRYTQYF,TGTGCCAGCAGCGCCCGTCCCTCGGCGGGACGGTATACGCAGTATTTT
TRBD1,TRBJ1-5,few,TRBV27,CASRPDPTGDRSNQPQHF,TGTGCCAGCAGGCCCGATCCGACAGGGGATCGGAGCAATCAGCCCCAGCATTTT
TRBD1,TRBJ2-1,-,TRBV5-1,CASSPGQNNEQFF,TGCGCCAGCAGCCCGGGACAGAACAATGAGCAGTTCTTC
TRBD1,TRBJ2-1,-,TRBV28,CASSLQGLKSYNEQFF,TGTGCCAGCAGCCTACAGGGGCTTAAGTCCTACAATGAGCAGTTCTTC